These T cell receptor beta chains were read from a single sample in a study of beta chain features in type 1 diabetes. This table comes from immunoSEQ multiplex PCR, and its TCRdb copy is limited to in-frame clones, with some not included. The sample carries about 150,000 clones, 11% recorded once. Sequenced material: central memory CD4+ T cells from blood. The receptor source for this set is a man aged 18 to 30 in good health. CDR3s include the opening cysteine and the closing phenylalanine or tryptophan. D genes are given only for firm matches. Size tells how often a clone was seen (once, few, many) or the class of an expanded clone, and some rows leave it out.

j_gene	v_gene	abundance	d_gene	CDR3nt	CDR3aa
TRBJ2-5	TRBV4-3	NA	TRBD1	TGCGCCAGCAGCCTTGGACAGGGTAAAGAGACCCAGTACTTC	CASSLGQGKETQYF
TRBJ2-1	TRBV7-8	few	TRBD2	TGTGCCAGCAGTCACTTAGCGGGGATAATTTACAATGAGCAGTTCTTC	CASSHLAGIIYNEQFF
TRBJ2-5	TRBV7-8	many	NA	TGTGCCAACGGCCGGGACACTCAAGAGACCCAGTACTTC	CANGRDTQETQYF
TRBJ2-6	TRBV23-1	many	NA	TGCGCCAGCAGTCAATCCCAGTGTAGCTCTGGGGCCAACGTCCTGACTTTC	CASSQSQCSSGANVLTF
TRBJ2-7	TRBV18	NA	TRBD1	TGTGCCAGCTCACCACTCCAGGGGGCGCAGGCCGAGCAGTACTTC	CASSPLQGAQAEQYF
TRBJ1-6	TRBV19	NA	NA	TGTGCCAGTAATATAGGACAGCAAAGTAATTCACCCCTCCACTTT	CASNIGQQSNSPLHF
TRBJ2-3	TRBV9	NA	NA	TGTGCCAGCAGCGTAGATAGTCAGTTTGAGGATACGCAGTATTTT	CASSVDSQFEDTQYF
TRBJ2-7	TRBV28	few	TRBD1	TGTGCCAGCGGACTGGGACAGCTGTACGAGCAGTACTTC	CASGLGQLYEQYF
TRBJ2-2	TRBV2	once	NA	TGTGCCAGCAGTGAAGAAGGTAGCGGAAACACCGGGGAGCTGTTTTTT	CASSEEGSGNTGELFF
TRBJ2-5	TRBV6-1	NA	NA	TGTGCCGGGGCGGGGCACCCCAAGGAGACCCAGTACTTC	CAGAGHPKETQYF
TRBJ2-3	TRBV7-6	NA	TRBD2	TGTGCCAGCAGCTTACAGCGGGGGGGCGGCACAGATACGCAGTATTTT	CASSLQRGGGTDTQYF
TRBJ2-1	TRBV28	NA	TRBD1	TGTGCCAGCAGTACCGGGACAGGGGTTTACAATGAGCAGTTCTTC	CASSTGTGVYNEQFF
TRBJ2-7	TRBV5-6	few	NA	TGTGCCAGCAGCTCGTTCCCGGGCTACGAGCAGTACTTC	CASSSFPGYEQYF
TRBJ1-2	TRBV19	few	NA	TGTGCCAGTAGTATCGCAGGGAACAGGGGCTACACCTTC	CASSIAGNRGYTF
TRBJ2-3	TRBV4-2	few	TRBD2	TGTGCCAGCAGCCAAGTTGGTAGCGGGGGATCAGATACGCAGTATTTT	CASSQVGSGGSDTQYF
TRBJ2-2	TRBV7-7	few	TRBD2	TGTGCCAGCAAACCGGGACTAAGGAGCACCGGGGAGCTGTTTTTT	CASKPGLRSTGELFF
TRBJ1-2	TRBV7-2	NA	NA	TGTGCCAGCAGCCGTCGTGAAGGAGGCTACACCTTC	CASSRREGGYTF
TRBJ1-1	TRBV28	NA	TRBD1	TGTGCCAGCGGGGACAGCGGACGTACTGAAGCTTTCTTT	CASGDSGRTEAFF
TRBJ2-3	TRBV6-1	few	NA	TGTGCCACACCCCGGGATCGCACAGATACGCAGTATTTT	CATPRDRTDTQYF
TRBJ1-5	TRBV10-3	many	NA	TGTGCCATCAGTGACTATAGCAATCAGCCCCAGCATTTT	CAISDYSNQPQHF
TRBJ1-2	TRBV5-1	NA	NA	TGCGCCAGCAGCTTAGAGACAGACCCCCGGGGCTACACCTTC	CASSLETDPRGYTF
TRBJ2-3	TRBV28	many	TRBD2	TGTGCCAGCAGTGGTGGACTAGCGGGGATGGCGCAGTATTTT	CASSGGLAGMAQYF
TRBJ2-7	TRBV19	NA	NA	TGTGCCAGTAGTATGTTCGGGGCGGGGGAGCAGTACTTC	CASSMFGAGEQYF
TRBJ1-6	TRBV28	few	NA	TGTGCCAGCAGTCCCCCAAAGAAACCCCTCCACTTT	CASSPPKKPLHF
TRBJ2-3	TRBV7-3	few	TRBD2	TGTGCCAGCAGCCCCGCTCCAGCGGGAGGGATCGGCACAGATACGCAGTATTTT	CASSPAPAGGIGTDTQYF
TRBJ2-6	TRBV7-9	NA	NA	TGTGCCAGCACCCCCTGGGGGCGGTCTGGGGCCAACGTCCTGACTTTC	CASTPWGRSGANVLTF
TRBJ2-7	TRBV6-5	NA	NA	TGTGCCAGCAGACAAACCGGGCTCTACGAGCAGTACTTC	CASRQTGLYEQYF
TRBJ1-6	TRBV30	NA	TRBD1	TGTGCCTGTCGACAGGGCAGACGCTCCTATAATTCACCCCTCCACTTT	CACRQGRRSYNSPLHF
TRBJ2-3	TRBV11-2	few	NA	TGTGCCAGCAGCTTAAGGCTAGATACGCAGTATTTT	CASSLRLDTQYF
TRBJ2-6	TRBV7-2	NA	NA	TGTGCCAGCACCCTGACCCAGGCTGGGGCCAACGTCCTGACTTTC	CASTLTQAGANVLTF
TRBJ1-3	TRBV30	few	NA	TGTGCCTGGAATAGTGGGGGTGGAAACACCATATATTTT	CAWNSGGGNTIYF
TRBJ2-1	TRBV27	NA	NA	TGTGCCAGCAGTTTGGGGGGCTCCAACTACAATGAGCAGTTCTTC	CASSLGGSNYNEQFF
TRBJ1-4	TRBV9	NA	NA	TGTGCCAGCAGCAGGGGGAGTAAAGAAAAACTGTTTTTT	CASSRGSKEKLFF